This record looks at one T cell receptor (beta chain) sequence and its context. This clonotype has at least ten counts. Its antigen is unknown. Per-base qualities were not stored, and no clone one base away is much larger. The entry originates in a study of neurological immune-mediated disorders (dated by TCRdb to between 2018 and 2021). Broadly, across the study: Peripheral blood TCR-beta repertoires from HTLV-I-associated myelopathy (HAM/TSP) patients, multiple sclerosis patients and healthy controls were compared by UMI-based sequencing. The 106 TCR-beta libraries covered PBMC samples along with longitudinal samples, technical triplicates, and paired sorted CD4+ and CD8+ T-cell subsets. The cohort was made up of some 70 subjects, consisting of roughly 14 HAM/TSP patients, roughly 35 multiple sclerosis patients and 20 healthy controls. The study at large found these results: No identical CDR3 amino acid sequences were shared among expanded clones across subjects, suggesting private TCR-beta repertoires in all groups. TCR clonal expansion was highest in HAM/TSP patients and lowest in MS patients, with MS patients falling below even healthy controls.

Trimming removed 0 bases from V and 0 bases from J, leaving 4 bases between the germline ends. The cysteine opens and the phenylalanine closes a CDR3 of 14 amino acids. CDR3 DNA only is kept here, 42 bases in frame from base 1. Sequences SGHRS (CDR1) and YFSETQ (CDR2) are obtained from the germline V gene. cDNA synthesis used template-switch 5'RACE with a primer carrying a 10-nucleotide random unique molecular identifier tagging each TCR transcript. Over 190 million TCR-beta sequences, covering 15-18 subjects, were produced in each sequencing run. Total RNA was extracted with the RNeasy kit. Using the KAPA Real-time Library Amplification kit, TCR-beta VDJ regions were amplified with primers for the TCR constant region and the 5'RACE anchor. Sample indexes and Illumina adaptors were added in a first PCR, after which library yield was increased in a second PCR. After Ampure bead purification, the roughly 650 bp TCR product was size-selected on a 2% E-gel SizeSelection system. Before pooling, libraries had their quality checked on a Bioanalyzer, their concentration measured with Qubit, and their quantity determined with the Kapa Library Quantification kit. Libraries were sequenced paired-end 2 x 150 bp on an Illumina HiSeq 2500. To increase sequence diversity, roughly 23-30% phiX was spiked into each library pool. The study's own analysis went as follows. The quality-filtered reads were processed with the UMI-based MiGEC pipeline, whose error correction step removed more than 75% of the raw TCR sequences. IMGT germline references were used for aligning VDJ genes, and each clonotype was defined as a unique CDR3 amino acid sequence together with its V-J genes. VDJtools evaluated clonal expansion, Shannon diversity and CDR3 relatedness (CalcPairwiseDistances, ClusterSamples); CLCbio workbench built phylogenetic trees. Clones with at least 8 unique UMIs were defined as expanded, with this threshold being based on coefficient-of-variation modelling across technical triplicates. The public reads were reprocessed in TCRdb via fastp at Q25 and MiXCR, keeping in-frame beta chains. Entries are consolidated by CDR3 protein sequence, retaining the most common genes and DNA. What appears here as the V and J calls and clone size reflects TCRdb's work, not the paper's. A total of tens of thousands of distinct CDR3 sequences appear in this sample, more than 9.5% of them only once. The biggest ten clones account for over 0.95% of the sample.

The healthy controls were volunteers from blood banks in Maryland, USA. Libraries from unsorted PBMCs were made from 2 million PBMCs kept in RNAlater at -80 degrees C until RNA extraction. Peripheral blood was subjected to Ficoll-Hypaque density gradient centrifugation to isolate PBMCs, which were then cryopreserved in liquid nitrogen. Sequenced input: PBMCs. Recombination linked TRBV5-1 to TRBJ1-5, with the D gene too uncertain to name. This sequence was found in a female donor in good health. The nucleotides are TGCGCCAGCAGCTTGGGGAATAGCAATCAGCCCCAGCATTTT. Translated, it reads CASSLGNSNQPQHF.